The 19 T cell receptor beta chains given below trace back to one sample, sequenced in a study of somatic mutations in cytotoxic T cells in rheumatoid arthritis. The protocol was immunoSEQ multiplex PCR, while the TCRdb copy is restricted to in-frame clones and leaves out a portion. This sample has around 16,000 clones; approximately 80% occur once, and the top ten carry 15% to 20%. Sequences were obtained from CD8+ T cells sorted from blood. These receptors originate from an adult with rheumatoid arthritis.

As for this clone: One end of the junction does not line up with germline, which may come from a read error. The chain has TRBV6-1 and TRBJ2-5; possibly TRBD1 or TRBD2 for D (5 bases each). CDR3 size: 10 residues. CDR1 is MNHNS and CDR2 is SASEGT in the germline V gene. The CDR3 sequence is CASSEPGRHF. DNA for the CDR3: TGTGCCAGCAGTGAACCGGGACGACACTTC.

The table lists this clone with a few counts. This chain joins TRBV7-2 and TRBJ2-7; D is unclear. V was clipped by 5 bases and J by 4 bases, with 6 bases between them. The CDR3 extends over 11 amino acids. From germline, CDR1 is SGHTA and CDR2 FQGNSA. The CDR3 spells CASSHAYEQYF. The CDR3 DNA reads as TGTGCCAGCAGCCATGCTTACGAGCAGTACTTC.

V usage is TRBV4-2 and J usage is TRBJ1-1; 8 bases are a match to TRBD1. Germline values: CDR1 LGHNA, CDR2 YNFKEQ. Trimming cost V 3 bases and J 4 bases; bases outside gene matches: 10. The CDR3 runs to 16 residues. CDR3 region: CASSQGGGQALTEAFF. The CDR3, as DNA: TGTGCCAGCAGCCAGGGCGGGGGACAGGCTCTCACTGAAGCTTTCTTT.

V is TRBV7-9 and J is TRBJ2-7; D is unresolved. This CDR3 comprises 11 residues. Deletions cut 3 bases from V and 5 bases from J, with 5 bases between. CDR1 is SEHNR and CDR2 is FQNEAQ in the germline V gene (reference sequence). CDR3 sequence: CASSFGDEQYF. The CDR3 bases are TGTGCCAGCAGCTTTGGAGACGAGCAGTACTTC.

J is TRBJ2-2 and V is TRBV11-2; tentatively, D is TRBD2 (6 bases). The V end was cut by 5 bases, the J end by 5 bases, with 6 bases between. The CDR3 has 12 residues. Germline V gene lookup returns CDR1 SGHAT and CDR2 FQNNGV. DNA for the CDR3: TGTGCCAGCAGCCGGGGGACCGGGGAGCTGTTTTTT. Residues: CASSRGTGELFF.

This chain joins TRBV4-1 and TRBJ2-7; D call uncertain. The V and J ends lost 10 bases and 0 bases respectively, with 13 bases between them. The CDR3 covers 13 residues. Germline CDR1 and CDR2: MGHRA and YSYEKL. The CDR3 sequence: CATGPINSYEQYF. The CDR3 DNA is TGCGCCACCGGACCGATCAACTCCTACGAGCAGTACTTC.

V gene TRBV7-9 combines with J gene TRBJ2-7; D unresolved. The CDR3 runs 15 residues. Germline loops: CDR1 SEHNR, CDR2 FQNEAQ (reference sequence). The V end was cut by 2 bases, the J end by 5 bases, with 16 bases between. The CDR3 loop reads CASSLIGLTADEQYF. DNA for the CDR3: TGTGCCAGCAGCTTAATCGGTTTAACGGCGGACGAGCAGTACTTC.

This rearrangement joins TRBV7-7 to TRBJ2-7; 11 positions agree with TRBD2. The germline gives CDR1 SSHAT, CDR2 FNYEAQ (reference sequence). Germline trimming cut 1 base from V and 7 bases from J; bases unmatched to any gene: 6. The CDR3 loop spans 15 amino acids. CDR3 protein: CASSLGSGGAFEQYF. CDR3 bases: TGTGCCAGCAGCTTAGGTAGCGGGGGGGCGTTTGAGCAGTACTTC.

CDR3 sequence reads: CASNRGGEQETQYF. The CDR3 nucleotides read TGCGCCAGCAATAGAGGGGGGGAGCAAGAGACCCAGTACTTC. This rearrangement joins TRBV10-2 to TRBJ2-5, with TRBD2 as a possible D gene (7 bases). Germline V gene data show CDR1 as WSHSY and CDR2 as SAAADI. This CDR3 is built from 14 residues. The V end was cut by 7 bases, the J end by 2 bases, with 14 bases between.

The chain combines TRBV7-6 with TRBJ2-4; 10 nucleotides line up with TRBD2. In germline, CDR1 is SGHVS, CDR2 FNYEAQ. V lost 0 bases to trimming and J lost 8 bases; unmatched junction nucleotides: 4. This CDR3 is 15 amino acids long. CDR3 bases: TGTGCCAGCAGCTTAGCGAGAGCGGGGGGGGACATTCAGTACTTC. It is translated as CASSLARAGGDIQYF.

This chain links TRBV30 with TRBJ1-6, with D tentatively TRBD1 (5 bases). CDR3 length: 14 amino acids. V lost 2 bases to trimming and J lost 10 bases, with 15 bases between them. In germline, CDR1 is GTSNPN, CDR2 SVGIG (reference sequence). In DNA form, the CDR3 reads TGTGCCTGGAGTTCGGGAGGGGTGGGGTCACCCCTCCACTTT. It is translated as CAWSSGGVGSPLHF.

The rearrangement joins TRBV10-1 to TRBJ1-2; TRBD1 might be the D (5 bases). The CDR3 extends over 14 amino acids. The ends were cut back, 8 bases at V and 0 bases at J, with 13 bases in the middle. Germline V lookup: CDR1 WNHNN, CDR2 SYGVQD (reference sequence). The CDR3 sequence is CASRPGIANYGYTF. As DNA, the CDR3 is TGCGCCAGCCGACCAGGGATAGCTAACTATGGCTACACCTTC.

The rearrangement links TRBV23-1 to TRBJ2-7; D remains unclear. TRBV23-1 is an ORF, with its function uncertain. The length of the CDR3 is 12 residues. The V gene lost 8 bases and the J gene lost 2 bases, with 10 bases spanning the gap. In DNA form, the CDR3 reads TGCGCCAGCGATCAGGACGCCTACGAGCAGTACTTC. It yields the protein CASDQDAYEQYF.

This rearrangement joins TRBV6-5 to TRBJ2-2, with TRBD1 matching over 7 bases. Germline loops: CDR1 MNHEY, CDR2 SVGAGI. CDR3 length: 16 residues. The V segment lost 1 base and the J segment 4 bases; nucleotides outside the gene matches: 6. The CDR3 sequence: CASSYFRPGGTGELFF. DNA of the CDR3: TGTGCCAGCAGTTACTTCCGTCCAGGGGGCACCGGGGAGCTGTTTTTT.

This rearrangement joins TRBV9 to TRBJ1-1; 7 bases fit TRBD1. CDR3 length equals 13 residues. From germline, CDR1 is SGDLS and CDR2 YYNGEE. The junction had 4 bases not matched to a gene; V was cut back by 4 bases and J by 4 bases. CDR3 bases: TGTGCCAGCAGCACCGCAGGGGGCACTGAAGCTTTCTTT. It encodes CASSTAGGTEAFF.

The rearrangement uses TRBV4-1 and TRBJ2-1; D gene uncertain. From germline, CDR1 is MGHRA and CDR2 YSYEKL. V shed 2 bases and J shed 4 bases, with 6 bases lying between them. CDR3 length equals 13 residues. This CDR3 reads CASSQIAYNEQFF. The CDR3 nucleotides are TGCGCCAGCAGCCAAATAGCTTACAATGAGCAGTTCTTC.

This chain joins TRBV9 and TRBJ1-1; 9 positions agree with TRBD1. The V segment lost 5 bases and the J segment 4 bases; nucleotides outside the gene matches: 9. CDR3 length: 15 amino acids. The V gene's germline CDR1 is SGDLS and CDR2 YYNGEE. The CDR3, as DNA: TGTGCCAGCAGTCCTTACAGGGGGCCGGGCACTGAAGCTTTCTTT. Translating gives CASSPYRGPGTEAFF.

J is TRBJ2-1 and V is TRBV18; no definite D call. The V and J ends lost 2 bases and 9 bases respectively, with 2 bases between them. CDR1 is KGHSH, CDR2 LQKENI, per germline. This CDR3 spans 10 amino acids. The chain's CDR3 is CASSPGEQFF. In nucleotides, the CDR3 is TGTGCCAGCTCACCAGGTGAGCAGTTCTTC. The variable domain in full, with the rest retrieved from reference TRBV18 and TRBJ2-1, is NAGVMQNPRHLVRRRGQEARLRCSPMKGHSHVYWYRQLPEEGLKFMVYLQKENIIDESGMPKERFSAEFPKEGPSILRIQQVVRGDSAAYFCASSPGEQFFGPGTRLTVL.

The chain employs TRBV7-9 and TRBJ2-3; a weak D match, TRBD1 (6 bases). The CDR3 has 14 residues. Germline V gives CDR1 SEHNR, CDR2 FQNEAQ (reference sequence). V dropped 3 bases and J dropped 3 bases, with 10 bases sitting between them. The CDR3 DNA is TGTGCCAGCAGCTTGGGCAGGGGAACAGATACGCAGTATTTT. It codes for CASSLGRGTDTQYF.